This T cell receptor beta chain was recovered during a study of T cells in narcolepsy. The CDR3 contains 15 residues. Trimming cost V 1 base and J 0 bases, with 9 bases left between them. The germline V gene encodes CDR1 SGHTA and CDR2 FQGNSA. The repertoire was sequenced with immunoSEQ multiplex PCR; TCRdb's copy has only in-frame clones and lacks some. The repertoire includes just over 20,000 clones, around four fifths of them detected once, and more than 1.5% sits in the top ten. This chain joins TRBV7-2 and TRBJ1-2, with D uncertain. The TCR originated in a human donor in good health. Sequencing was carried out using memory (CD45RA-) CD4+ T cells from blood. DNA for the CDR3: TGTGCCAGCAGCTTAGGGAATGGGGCTAACTATGGCTACACCTTC. Amino acid sequence: CASSLGNGANYGYTF.